This T cell receptor beta chain was documented in a study of T cell repertoires in cytomegalovirus infection. Study context: CMV infection and matching HLA type were both indicated by public TCR beta signatures.

Points from the study as a whole: Ex vivo, HLA-C-restricted CMV-specific TCR beta clonotypes prevailed over the rest of the response.

On this clonotype: The antigen is unknown.

TCRdb re-derived calls from the reads in MiXCR, one entry per CDR3 protein. The sample lists around 570,000 distinct CDR3 sequences; roughly 43% were seen once. The sequencing used cultured PBMCs, collected from culture after CMV antigen stimulation. This TCR came from a human donor in good health (CMV status not recorded). Some clones in this sample may be carry-over from other donors' samples.

CDR3 bases: TGTGCCAGCAGCTTAGCGTGGGGGAATTCACCCCTCCACTTT. Protein sequence: CASSLAWGNSPLHF. J is TRBJ1-6 and V is TRBV7-9, with D perhaps matching TRBD1 (5 bases). V lost 0 bases to trimming and J lost 7 bases, with 7 bases between them. This CDR3 comprises 14 residues. CDR1 is SEHNR, CDR2 FQNEAQ, per germline (reference sequence).